The 8 T cell receptor beta chains reported below all come from one sample, sequenced in a study of graft-versus-host responses after intestinal transplantation. Antigens of these TCRs are unknown. TCRdb's table, derived via immunoSEQ multiplex PCR, lists solely in-frame clones and lacks some. The sample has just over 70,000 clones; approximately 84% are singletons. This specimen was unstimulated CD4+ T cells sorted from spleen or lymph node cells, taken before transplant. The receptors were gathered from a human donor who was the organ donor for an intestinal transplant.

This sequence joins TRBV30 and TRBJ2-3; 10 positions match TRBD2. The CDR3 contains 14 residues. Per the germline V gene, CDR1 is GTSNPN and CDR2 is SVGIG (reference sequence). V dropped 4 bases and J dropped 1; count of bases not matched to a gene: 2. CDR3 in amino acids: CAWTLAGGTDTQYF. Here the CDR3 DNA reads TGTGCCTGGACGCTAGCGGGGGGCACAGATACGCAGTATTTT.

This sequence joins TRBV27 and TRBJ1-2; no reliable D call. V was trimmed by 4 bases and J by 8 bases, leaving 11 bases between them. CDR1 MNHEY and CDR2 SMNVEV come from the germline V gene (reference sequence). The CDR3 sequence is 12 residues long. CDR3 in amino acids: CASSSPGVGYTF. CDR3 sequence (DNA): TGTGCCAGCAGTTCCCCCGGGGTCGGCTACACCTTC.

This chain links TRBV6-6 with TRBJ1-1, with TRBD1 matching over 7 bases. V was pared by 5 bases and J by 5 bases, with 8 bases of the junction left unmatched. CDR1 and CDR2 (germline): MNHNY, SVGAGI (reference sequence). The CDR3 extends over 14 amino acids. The CDR3 nucleotides are TGTGCCAGCAGTAAAGACAGGGTAAAAACTGAAGCTTTCTTT. Translating it yields CASSKDRVKTEAFF.

J is TRBJ1-3 and V is TRBV7-9; D remains unclear. This CDR3 has 14 amino acids. Per the germline V gene, CDR1 is SEHNR and CDR2 is FQNEAQ (reference sequence). Trimming removed 8 bases at V and 4 bases at J, with 15 bases between. DNA for the CDR3: TGTGCCAGCGGGCTTACCGGGAAAGGAAACACCATATATTTT. Translating it yields CASGLTGKGNTIYF.

V usage is TRBV10-1 and J usage is TRBJ1-1, with D tentatively TRBD1 (5 bases). Deletions cut 6 bases from V and 1 base from J, with 12 bases between. CDR1 WNHNN and CDR2 SYGVQD come from the germline V gene (reference sequence). This CDR3 region has 14 residues. CDR3 residues: CASRAGQGNTEAFF. Here the CDR3 DNA reads TGCGCCAGCAGGGCAGGGCAGGGGAACACTGAAGCTTTCTTT.

V usage is TRBV5-4 and J usage is TRBJ2-2, with 10 bases identical to TRBD2. Trimming took 3 bases from V and 5 from J; bases not matched to a gene: 1. Germline-derived CDR1 and CDR2 are SGHNT and YYREEE (reference sequence). The CDR3 has 14 amino acids. The CDR3 DNA follows: TGTGCCAGCAGCTCAGCGGGGGGGACCGGGGAGCTGTTTTTT. It specifies CASSSAGGTGELFF. Full variable domain (rest looked up from reference TRBV5-4 and TRBJ2-2): ETGVTQSPTHLIKTRGQQVTLRCSSQSGHNTVSWYQQALGQGPQFIFQYYREEENGRGNFPPRFSGLQFPNYSSELNVNALELDDSALYLCASSSAGGTGELFFGEGSRLTVL.

The J gene is TRBJ1-2, the V gene TRBV28, with D perhaps matching TRBD1 (6 bases). CDR3 length: 14 amino acids. The germline V gene has CDR1 MDHEN and CDR2 SYDVKM. V lost 5 bases and J 2 bases, leaving 12 bases between the germline ends. This chain's CDR3 is CASSQGLENYGYTF. CDR3 sequence (DNA): TGTGCCAGCAGTCAGGGGTTAGAAAACTATGGCTACACCTTC.

The chain carries TRBV2 and TRBJ1-2; a possible D gene is TRBD1 (5 bases). The CDR3 is made up of 15 amino acids. Trimming shortened V by 1 base and J by 4 bases, and 13 bases separated the two germline ends. CDR1 SNHLY and CDR2 FYNNEI come from the germline V gene. The CDR3 loop reads CASSEENRSGYGYTF. CDR3 bases: TGTGCCAGCAGTGAAGAGAACAGGTCGGGCTATGGCTACACCTTC.